Listed below are T cell receptor beta chains from one sample, sequenced in a study of blood T cells in healthy people across ages. TCRdb itself ran the 5' RACE reads through MiXCR, one entry per CDR3 protein. Of about 1.4 million distinct CDR3 sequences detected, around 55% appear once; the ten largest clones hold 5.5% to 8%. The sequencing input was blood. These receptors all stem from a man aged 18 to 35 in good health. The CDR3 runs from the conserved cysteine through the conserved F or W. The D gene is left open where the match is weak. Some rows mark clone size as missing; the rest say once, few, many or name a class of expanded clone.

abundance,len,v_gene,d_gene,j_gene,CDR3aa,CDR3nt
few,15,TRBV7-2,NA,TRBJ2-5,CASSLGGRIQETQYF,TGTGCCAGCAGCTTGGGGGGCCGAATCCAAGAGACCCAGTACTTC
NA,15,TRBV5-5,NA,TRBJ1-2,CASSLGLGPNYGYTF,TGTGCCAGCAGCTTGGGTCTCGGACCTAACTATGGCTACACCTTC
NA,14,TRBV20-1,NA,TRBJ2-1,CSAARVSSYNEQFF,TGCAGTGCTGCTAGGGTGAGCTCCTACAATGAGCAGTTCTTC
NA,15,TRBV30,TRBD1,TRBJ2-7,CAWSVGTGGHYEQYF,TGTGCCTGGAGTGTAGGGACAGGGGGTCACTACGAGCAGTACTTC
NA,14,TRBV29-1,TRBD1,TRBJ2-1,CSAFGTGEHNEQFF,TGCAGCGCCTTTGGGACAGGGGAACACAATGAGCAGTTCTTC
once,12,TRBV6-6,NA,TRBJ2-7,CATRTSSYEQYF,TGTGCCACCCGGACGTCTTCCTACGAGCAGTACTTC
NA,15,TRBV10-1,TRBD1,TRBJ2-7,CASSEIGAGGDEQYF,TGCGCCAGCAGTGAGATCGGGGCAGGGGGCGACGAGCAGTACTTC
few,15,TRBV10-3,NA,TRBJ2-7,CAISGSPGSTYEQYF,TGTGCCATCAGTGGATCACCAGGATCTACCTACGAGCAGTACTTC
NA,15,TRBV5-6,NA,TRBJ1-1,CASSRRDRGRGEAFF,TGTGCCAGCAGCCGGCGGGATCGGGGGAGAGGTGAAGCTTTCTTT
NA,15,TRBV4-1,NA,TRBJ2-7,CASSQEPSRDHEQYF,TGCGCCAGCAGCCAAGAACCAAGCAGGGATCACGAGCAGTACTTC
NA,14,TRBV20-1,TRBD1,TRBJ2-2,CSAWDSGNTGELFF,TGCAGTGCCTGGGACAGCGGGAACACCGGGGAGCTGTTTTTT
once,16,TRBV6-2/TRBV6-3,NA,TRBJ2-5,CASLGGKRGGQETQYF,TGTGCCAGCCTGGGGGGAAAGAGAGGGGGACAAGAGACCCAGTACTTC
NA,19,TRBV4-2,TRBD2,TRBJ2-7,CASSQNPVGLADLSYEQYF,TGTGCCAGCAGCCAAAATCCTGTGGGACTAGCGGACCTCTCCTACGAGCAGTACTTC
few,14,TRBV20-1,NA,TRBJ2-3,CSARSGTSTDTQYF,TGCAGTGCTAGATCTGGCACAAGCACAGATACGCAGTATTTT
NA,15,TRBV10-3,NA,TRBJ1-1,CAISPGRQFNTEAFF,TGTGCCATCAGTCCGGGCAGACAATTCAACACTGAAGCTTTCTTT
NA,15,TRBV12-3/TRBV12-4,TRBD1,TRBJ2-2,CASSQGTGGTGELFF,TGTGCCAGCAGTCAAGGGACAGGGGGAACCGGGGAGCTGTTTTTT
few,13,TRBV6-5,NA,TRBJ2-2,CASSFTNTGELFF,TGTGCCAGCAGCTTTACGAACACCGGGGAGCTGTTTTTT
NA,17,TRBV9,TRBD1,TRBJ2-7,CASSGHGGTGPSYEQYF,TGTGCCAGCAGCGGACATGGCGGGACAGGTCCTTCCTACGAGCAGTACTTC
NA,14,TRBV27,NA,TRBJ2-1,CASSPRQSNNEQFF,TGTGCCAGCAGTCCACGACAGTCCAACAATGAGCAGTTCTTC
NA,15,TRBV4-2,TRBD2,TRBJ2-3,CASSELAGDTDTQYF,TGTGCCAGCAGCGAGCTAGCGGGGGACACAGATACGCAGTATTTT
NA,18,TRBV4-1,NA,TRBJ1-6,CASSQDAPGSSYNSPLHF,TGCGCCAGCAGCCAAGACGCCCCGGGGAGCTCCTATAATTCACCCCTCCACTTT
NA,15,TRBV25-1,TRBD2,TRBJ2-5,CASASSSGGQETQYF,TGTGCCAGCGCCAGCTCTAGCGGGGGCCAAGAGACCCAGTACTTC
few,15,TRBV20-1,TRBD1,TRBJ1-2,CSVPGQGGFGRGYTF,TGCAGTGTTCCGGGACAGGGGGGCTTCGGTAGGGGCTACACCTTC
NA,11,TRBV20-1,NA,TRBJ2-1,CSARHYNEQFF,TGCAGTGCTCGACACTACAATGAGCAGTTCTTC
NA,14,TRBV10-3,TRBD2,TRBJ2-2,CAITGTSSSGELFF,TGTGCCATCACCGGGACTAGCTCTTCCGGGGAGCTGTTTTTT
few,15,TRBV20-1,TRBD2,TRBJ2-1,CSAAGLAGSGDEQFF,TGCAGTGCCGCCGGCCTAGCGGGGTCAGGCGATGAGCAGTTCTTC
NA,17,TRBV7-8,TRBD1,TRBJ2-4,CASSLRRQGPLLDIQYF,TGTGCCAGCAGCTTAAGGAGACAGGGGCCTCTTTTGGACATTCAGTACTTC
NA,15,TRBV5-5,TRBD1,TRBJ2-7,CASSGTGNSFDEQYF,TGTGCCAGCAGCGGGACAGGGAACTCCTTTGACGAGCAGTACTTC
NA,12,TRBV11-3,NA,TRBJ2-4,CASSPSNDIQYF,TGTGCCAGCAGCCCCTCGAACGACATTCAGTACTTC
NA,15,TRBV15,TRBD1,TRBJ2-5,CATSRDLDRRETQYF,TGTGCCACCAGCAGAGATCTGGACAGGAGGGAGACCCAGTACTTC
NA,15,TRBV7-9,NA,TRBJ2-2,CASSQAWRSTGELFF,TGTGCCAGCAGCCAGGCGTGGCGGAGCACCGGGGAGCTGTTTTTT
NA,11,TRBV20-1,NA,TRBJ1-5,CSARKGQPQHF,TGCAGTGCTAGGAAGGGCCAGCCCCAGCATTTT
NA,12,TRBV6-5,NA,TRBJ2-7,CASGQGWYEQYF,TGTGCCAGCGGTCAGGGGTGGTACGAGCAGTACTTC
few,12,TRBV7-6,NA,TRBJ2-2,CASSPTTGELFF,TGTGCCAGCAGCCCTACCACCGGGGAGCTGTTTTTT
NA,17,TRBV13,TRBD2,TRBJ2-5,CASSVGLAGRTWETQYF,TGTGCCAGCAGCGTCGGACTAGCGGGCCGGACCTGGGAGACCCAGTACTTC
once,14,TRBV18,NA,TRBJ1-2,CASSPFAVGYGYTF,TGTGCCAGCTCACCATTCGCGGTTGGCTATGGCTACACCTTC
NA,17,TRBV10-3,TRBD2,TRBJ2-3,CAISAFGTSGSTDTQYF,TGTGCCATCAGTGCCTTCGGGACTAGCGGGAGCACAGATACGCAGTATTTT
NA,14,TRBV18,NA,TRBJ2-5,CASFSVRLQETQYF,TGTGCCAGCTTCTCGGTTAGACTACAAGAGACCCAGTACTTC
few,13,TRBV29-1,TRBD1,TRBJ2-5,CSVGTGGGETQYF,TGCAGCGTCGGGACAGGGGGCGGAGAGACCCAGTACTTC
NA,14,TRBV20-1,TRBD1,TRBJ2-1,CSAMGTGMENERFF,TGCAGTGCTATGGGGACAGGAATGGAGAATGAGCGGTTCTTC
NA,13,TRBV21-1,NA,TRBJ1-1,CASSPANNTEAFF,TGTGCCAGCAGTCCAGCCAATAACACTGAAGCTTTCTTT
NA,16,TRBV7-2,TRBD1,TRBJ1-2,CASSLAFDRASKGYTF,TGTGCCAGCAGCTTAGCGTTTGACAGGGCTTCAAAAGGCTACACCTTC
NA,18,TRBV20-1,NA,TRBJ2-1,CSAGVAGRRGSSYNEQFF,TGCAGTGCTGGGGTAGCAGGGCGGCGGGGTAGCTCCTACAATGAGCAGTTCTTC
few,19,TRBV7-6,TRBD1,TRBJ2-6,CASSASIQGAFSGANVLTF,TGTGCCAGCAGCGCCAGCATCCAGGGGGCCTTCTCTGGGGCCAACGTCCTGACTTTC
few,14,TRBV4-2,TRBD1,TRBJ1-6,CASREQGAHSPLHF,TGTGCCAGCAGGGAACAGGGGGCTCATTCACCCCTCCACTTT
NA,15,TRBV4-3,NA,TRBJ2-1,CASSQVTDFRNEQFF,TGCGCCAGCAGCCAAGTCACGGACTTCCGCAATGAGCAGTTCTTC